This T cell receptor (beta chain) was obtained from a study of blood T cells in healthy people across ages. The V end was cut by 4 bases, the J end by 2 bases, with 17 bases between. The germline V gene encodes CDR1 SGDLS and CDR2 YYNGEE. The CDR3 is made up of 16 amino acids. A second 7 to 11 cycle PCR used barcoded and J-beta primers. Using its own MiXCR run on the 5' RACE reads, TCRdb lists one record per CDR3 protein. This table holds around 1.5 million distinct CDR3 sequences, approximately 42% found once. Collection of ten milliliters of peripheral blood was performed for each donor. The sequenced sample consisted of blood. The V call is TRBV9, the J call TRBJ2-3, with D perhaps matching TRBD1 or TRBD2 (6 bases each). The sequence came from a woman aged 18 to 35 in good health. The CDR3 protein is CASSSEGGQVTDTQYF. DNA of the CDR3: TGTGCCAGCAGCTCAGAGGGGGGCCAGGTCACAGATACGCAGTATTTT. The entire variable domain, with the rest obtained from reference TRBV9 and TRBJ2-3, is as follows: DSGVTQTPKHLITATGQRVTLRCSPRSGDLSVYWYQQSLDQGLQFLIQYYNGEERAKGNILERFSAQQFPDLHSELNLSSLELGDSALYFCASSSEGGQVTDTQYFGPGTRLTVL.